This T cell receptor beta chain is from a study of shared clonotypes between healthy human individuals. The naive CD8 subset, CD45RO-negative cells positively selected for CCR7, excluded terminally differentiated effector memory CD45RA+ cells. Sequencing was performed with immunoSEQ multiplex PCR; in TCRdb, only in-frame clones are kept and a portion is missing. The sample shows roughly 2 million clones, about 95% of them seen only once. V was pared by 0 bases and J by 1 base, with 12 bases between. The CDR3 sequence is 16 residues long. The germline CDR1 and CDR2 sequences are MNHEY and SVGAGI. Sequencing was carried out using naive CD8+ T cells sorted from blood. The sequence came from a man younger than 30 in good health. This chain uses TRBV6-5 with TRBJ1-2; no firm D call. In DNA form, the CDR3 reads TGTGCCAGCAGTTACTCGCTCAGCCCCATTAACTATGGCTACACCTTC. Residues: CASSYSLSPINYGYTF.